This is a list of T cell receptor beta chains from one sample in a study of T cells in Graves' hyperthyroidism and ophthalmopathy. One entry per CDR3 protein results from TCRdb running MiXCR on the multiplex PCR reads. Among hundreds of thousands of distinct CDR3 sequences listed, approximately 15% were seen once. Input material: blood. These receptors were obtained from a woman aged 18-30 years with Graves' hyperthyroidism. Each CDR3 is given with its conserved first and last residue. A D gene is named only where the DNA matches it firmly. Rows give clone size only sometimes, using once, few, many, or a class for an expanded clone.

clone_size j_call v_call d_call cdr3_aa cdr3_nt
few TRBJ1-2 TRBV5-1 . CASTKGQFQGGYTF TGCGCCAGCACAAAAGGACAGTTTCAGGGTGGCTACACCTTC
many TRBJ2-7 TRBV10-3 . CAISEVRTARGPYEQYF TGTGCCATCAGTGAGGTCCGGACAGCGCGTGGTCCCTACGAGCAGTACTTC
many TRBJ2-5 TRBV2 TRBD1 CASRPWTGPQETQYF TGTGCCAGCAGACCTTGGACAGGCCCCCAAGAGACCCAGTACTTC
. TRBJ2-1 TRBV11-2 TRBD2 CASSLSFGAGGNEQFF TGTGCCAGCAGCTTATCCTTCGGTGCGGGAGGGAATGAGCAGTTCTTC
. TRBJ2-1 TRBV3-1 TRBD2 CASSPLAGGVNEQFF TGTGCCAGCAGCCCCCTAGCGGGAGGAGTCAATGAGCAGTTCTTC
many TRBJ2-7 TRBV6-1 . CASRWRGSSYEQYF TGTGCCAGCAGATGGCGGGGAAGCTCCTACGAGCAGTACTTC
many TRBJ1-2 TRBV28 . CASGGRGYTF TGTGCCAGCGGGGGGCGAGGCTACACCTTC
. TRBJ1-1 TRBV27 . CASSFRGYATEAFF TGTGCCAGCAGTTTTAGGGGGTACGCCACTGAAGCTTTCTTT
. TRBJ2-5 TRBV28 TRBD2 CASSLGEGELEKRTQYF TGTGCCAGCAGTTTGGGGGAGGGCGAGCTTGAAAAAAGGACCCAGTACTTC
few TRBJ2-5 TRBV5-1 . CASSSGVLQETQYF TGCGCCAGCAGCTCCGGGGTCCTCCAAGAGACCCAGTACTTC
. TRBJ2-5 TRBV6-5 TRBD1 CASSYSTGGRRRETQYF TGTGCCAGCAGTTACTCCACAGGGGGCCGGAGGCGAGAGACCCAGTACTTC
many TRBJ2-7 TRBV7-9 TRBD1 CASTKSSPGQGYEQYF TGTGCCAGCACCAAAAGTTCACCGGGACAGGGATACGAGCAGTACTTC
few TRBJ1-6 TRBV15 . CATSRGGFRGSSYNSPLHF TGTGCCACCAGCAGAGGAGGATTCAGGGGAAGCTCCTATAATTCACCCCTCCACTTT
many TRBJ1-5 TRBV5-8 . CASSLAEGWYSNQPQHF TGTGCCAGCAGCTTGGCCGAGGGTTGGTATAGCAATCAGCCCCAGCATTTT
. TRBJ1-5 TRBV9 TRBD1 CASSAGTGHNQPQHF TGTGCCAGCAGCGCTGGGACAGGGCACAATCAGCCCCAGCATTTT
. TRBJ2-3 TRBV7-9 . CASSLERGRGTDTQYF TGTGCCAGCAGCTTAGAACGGGGGCGGGGCACAGATACGCAGTATTTT
many TRBJ2-7 TRBV7-6 TRBD2 CASSLAGGFDEQYF TGTGCCAGCAGTTTAGCGGGGGGATTTGACGAGCAGTACTTC
. TRBJ2-7 TRBV20-1 . CSAIRDGSYEQYF TGCAGTGCAATCCGGGACGGATCATACGAGCAGTACTTC
few TRBJ1-2 TRBV7-2 . CASSSGTSNYGYTF TGTGCCAGCAGTTCCGGGACGTCTAACTATGGCTACACCTTC
. TRBJ1-5 TRBV7-9 . CASSLGRSNQPQRF TGTGCCAGCAGCTTAGGGCGGAGCAATCAGCCCCAGCGTTTT
many TRBJ2-4 TRBV20-1 . CSAPMPREAKNIQYF TGCAGTGCCCCGATGCCCAGAGAAGCCAAAAACATTCAGTACTTC
many TRBJ2-7 TRBV7-9 TRBD2 CASSLTWGSNGLARYEQYF TGTGCCAGCAGCTTAACCTGGGGCAGTAACGGACTAGCCCGTTACGAGCAGTACTTC
many TRBJ2-1 TRBV7-9 TRBD2 CASSWDYSYEQFF TGTGCCAGCAGCTGGGACTACAGCTATGAGCAGTTCTTC
few TRBJ2-5 TRBV11-2 . CASSLDLPSQYF TGTGCCAGCAGCTTAGATCTTCCCTCCCAGTACTTC
few TRBJ1-1 TRBV4-1 . CASSPQRVDTEAFF TGCGCCAGCAGCCCCCAAAGGGTGGACACTGAAGCTTTCTTT
many TRBJ2-1 TRBV20-1 . CSARSPQNEQFF TGCAGTGCTAGATCCCCTCAGAATGAGCAGTTCTTC
many TRBJ2-3 TRBV4-2 . CASSQEMEPTDTQYF TGTGCCAGCAGCCAAGAGATGGAACCCACAGATACGCAGTATTTT
. TRBJ2-7 TRBV4-2 . CASSRGAGADYEQYF TGTGCCAGCAGCCGCGGGGCGGGGGCGGACTACGAGCAGTACTTC
many TRBJ1-1 TRBV3-1 . CASSQGSGGDTEAFF TGTGCCAGCAGCCAAGGGTCCGGGGGTGATACTGAAGCTTTCTTT
few TRBJ2-2 TRBV28 . CASSPRWHSKGGNTGELFF TGTGCCAGCAGCCCACGATGGCACTCGAAGGGGGGAAACACCGGGGAGCTGTTTTTT
. TRBJ1-1 TRBV6-2/TRBV6-3 TRBD1 CASSYSNRGFTEAFF TGTGCCAGCAGTTACTCAAACAGGGGATTCACTGAAGCTTTCTTT
few TRBJ2-1 TRBV28 TRBD2 CASSFMASGSNEQFF TGTGCCAGCAGTTTTATGGCTAGCGGGAGCAATGAGCAGTTCTTC
. TRBJ2-5 TRBV29-1 . CSVDLSETQYF TGCAGCGTTGATCTTTCGGAGACCCAGTACTTC